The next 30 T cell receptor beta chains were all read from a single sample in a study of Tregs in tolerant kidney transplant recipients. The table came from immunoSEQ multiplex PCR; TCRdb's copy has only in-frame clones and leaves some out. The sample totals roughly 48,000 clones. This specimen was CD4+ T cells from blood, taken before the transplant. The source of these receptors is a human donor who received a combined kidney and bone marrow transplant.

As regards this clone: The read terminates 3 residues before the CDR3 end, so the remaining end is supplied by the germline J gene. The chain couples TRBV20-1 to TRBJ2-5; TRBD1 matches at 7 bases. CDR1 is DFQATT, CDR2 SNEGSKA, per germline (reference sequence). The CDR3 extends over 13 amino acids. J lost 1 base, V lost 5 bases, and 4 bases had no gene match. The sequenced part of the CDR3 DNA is TGCAGTGCTGGGGGACAGATCCAAGAGACC. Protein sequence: CSAGGQIQET. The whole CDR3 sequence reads CSAGGQIQETQYF.

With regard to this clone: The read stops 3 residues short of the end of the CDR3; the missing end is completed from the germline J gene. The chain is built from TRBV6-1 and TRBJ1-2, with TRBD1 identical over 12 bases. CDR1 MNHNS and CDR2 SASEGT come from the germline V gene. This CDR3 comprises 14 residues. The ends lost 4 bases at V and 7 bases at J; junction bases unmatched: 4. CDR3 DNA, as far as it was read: TGTGCCAGCAGTGTACCGGGACAGGGGGCTGGC. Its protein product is CASSVPGQGAG. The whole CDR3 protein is CASSVPGQGAGYTF.

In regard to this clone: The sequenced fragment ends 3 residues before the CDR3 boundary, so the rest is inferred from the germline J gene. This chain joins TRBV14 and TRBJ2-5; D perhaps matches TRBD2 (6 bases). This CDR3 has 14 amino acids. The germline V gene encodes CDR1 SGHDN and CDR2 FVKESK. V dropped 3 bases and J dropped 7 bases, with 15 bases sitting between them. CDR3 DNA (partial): TGTGCCAGCAGCCACAGTGGGCAGGGACTGACC. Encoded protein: CASSHSGQGLT. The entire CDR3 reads CASSHSGQGLTQYF.

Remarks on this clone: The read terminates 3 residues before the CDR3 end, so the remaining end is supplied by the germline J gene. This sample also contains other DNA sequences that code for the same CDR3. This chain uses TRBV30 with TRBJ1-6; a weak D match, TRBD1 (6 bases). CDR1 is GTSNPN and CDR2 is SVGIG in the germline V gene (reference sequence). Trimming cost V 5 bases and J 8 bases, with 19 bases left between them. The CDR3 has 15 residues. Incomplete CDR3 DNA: TGTGCCTGGTTAACGGGACACCCGAAAGATTCACCC. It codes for CAWLTGHPKDSP. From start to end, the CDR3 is CAWLTGHPKDSPLHF.

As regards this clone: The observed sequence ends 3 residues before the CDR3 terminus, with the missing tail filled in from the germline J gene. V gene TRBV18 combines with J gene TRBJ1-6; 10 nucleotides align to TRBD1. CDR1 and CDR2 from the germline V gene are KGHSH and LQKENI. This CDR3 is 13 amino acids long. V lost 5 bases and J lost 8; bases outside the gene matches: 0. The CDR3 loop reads CASSGTGDSPLHF. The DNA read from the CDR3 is TGTGCCAGCTCAGGGACAGGGGATTCACCC.

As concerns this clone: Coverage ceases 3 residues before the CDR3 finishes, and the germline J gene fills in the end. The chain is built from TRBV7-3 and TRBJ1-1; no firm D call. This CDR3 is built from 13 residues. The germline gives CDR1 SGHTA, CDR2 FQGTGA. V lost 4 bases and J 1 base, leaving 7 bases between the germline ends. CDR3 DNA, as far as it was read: TGTGCCAGCAGCTATACAGCGAACACTGAA. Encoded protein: CASSYTANTE. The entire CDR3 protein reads CASSYTANTEAFF.

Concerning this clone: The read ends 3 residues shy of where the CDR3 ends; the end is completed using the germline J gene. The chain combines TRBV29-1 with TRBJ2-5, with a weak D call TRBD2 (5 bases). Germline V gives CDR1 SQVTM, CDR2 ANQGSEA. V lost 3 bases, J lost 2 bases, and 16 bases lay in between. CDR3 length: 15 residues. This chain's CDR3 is CSVERVLGFQETQYF. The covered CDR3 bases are TGCAGCGTTGAGCGGGTCTTGGGGTTTCAAGAGACC.

The DNA read from the CDR3 is TGTGCCAGCAGCTCCGGGACTAGCGGTAGCACAGATACG. Encoded protein: CASSSGTSGSTDT. In full, the CDR3 is CASSSGTSGSTDTQYF. The chain employs TRBV5-4 and TRBJ2-3; 11 nucleotides agree with TRBD2. The CDR3 goes on 3 residues after the read ends, and that part is filled in from the germline J gene. The V and J ends lost 3 bases and 0 bases, in that order; junction bases with no gene match: 3. The CDR3 runs 16 residues. Germline V lookup: CDR1 SGHNT, CDR2 YYREEE (reference sequence). Based on the CDR3 plus reference TRBV5-4 and TRBJ2-3, the full variable domain is ETGVTQSPTHLIKTRGQQVTLRCSSQSGHNTVSWYQQALGQGPQFIFQYYREEENGRGNFPPRFSGLQFPNYSSELNVNALELDDSALYLCASSSGTSGSTDTQYFGPGTRLTVL.

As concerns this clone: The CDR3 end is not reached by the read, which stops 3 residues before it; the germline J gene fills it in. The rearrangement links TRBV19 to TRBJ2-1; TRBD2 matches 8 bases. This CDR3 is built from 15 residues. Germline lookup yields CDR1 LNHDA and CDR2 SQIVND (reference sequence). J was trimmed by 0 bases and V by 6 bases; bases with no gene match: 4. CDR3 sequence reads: CASRVAGPSYNEQFF. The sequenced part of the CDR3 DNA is TGTGCCAGTAGGGTAGCGGGACCCTCCTACAATGAG.

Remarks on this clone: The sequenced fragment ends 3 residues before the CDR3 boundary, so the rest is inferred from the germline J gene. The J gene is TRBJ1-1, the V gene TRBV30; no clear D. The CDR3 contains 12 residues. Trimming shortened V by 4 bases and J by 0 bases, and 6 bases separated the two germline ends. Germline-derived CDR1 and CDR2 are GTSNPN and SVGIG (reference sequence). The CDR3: CAWKIMNTEAFF. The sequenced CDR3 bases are TGTGCCTGGAAAATAATGAACACTGAA.

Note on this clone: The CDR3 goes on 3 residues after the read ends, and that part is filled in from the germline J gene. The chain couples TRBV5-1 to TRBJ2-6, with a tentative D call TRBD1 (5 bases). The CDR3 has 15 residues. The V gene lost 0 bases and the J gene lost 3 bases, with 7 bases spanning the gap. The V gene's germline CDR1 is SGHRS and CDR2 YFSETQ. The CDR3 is CASSLARVGANVLTF. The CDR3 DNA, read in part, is TGCGCCAGCAGCTTGGCCAGGGTTGGGGCCAACGTC.

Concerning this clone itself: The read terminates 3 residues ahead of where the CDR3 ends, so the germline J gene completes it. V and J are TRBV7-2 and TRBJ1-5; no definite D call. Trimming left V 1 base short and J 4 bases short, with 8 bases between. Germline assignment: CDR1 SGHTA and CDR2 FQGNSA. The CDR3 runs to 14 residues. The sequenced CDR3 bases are TGTGCCAGCAGCTTAGATTCCAGAAATCAGCCC. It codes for CASSLDSRNQP. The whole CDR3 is CASSLDSRNQPQHF.

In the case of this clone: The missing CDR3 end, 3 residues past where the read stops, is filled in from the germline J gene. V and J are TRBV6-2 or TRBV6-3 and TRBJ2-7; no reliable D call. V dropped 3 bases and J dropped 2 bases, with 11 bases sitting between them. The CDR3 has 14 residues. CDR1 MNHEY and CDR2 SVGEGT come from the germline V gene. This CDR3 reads CASSYLASAYEQYF. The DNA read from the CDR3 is TGTGCCAGCAGTTATCTTGCAAGCGCCTACGAG.

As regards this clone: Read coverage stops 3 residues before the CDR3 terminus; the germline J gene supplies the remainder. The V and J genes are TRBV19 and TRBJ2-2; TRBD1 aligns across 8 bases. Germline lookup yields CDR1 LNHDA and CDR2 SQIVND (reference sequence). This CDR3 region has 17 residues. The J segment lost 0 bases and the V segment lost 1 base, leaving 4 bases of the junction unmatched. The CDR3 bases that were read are TGTGCCAGTAGTATAGGGGGACAGGCCACGAACACCGGGGAG. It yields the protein CASSIGGQATNTGE. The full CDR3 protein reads CASSIGGQATNTGELFF.

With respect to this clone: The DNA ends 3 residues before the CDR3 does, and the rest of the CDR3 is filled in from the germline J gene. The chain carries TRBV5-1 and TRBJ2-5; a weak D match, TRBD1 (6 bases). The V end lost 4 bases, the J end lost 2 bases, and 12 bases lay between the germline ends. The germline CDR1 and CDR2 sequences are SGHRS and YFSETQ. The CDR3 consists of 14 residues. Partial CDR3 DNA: TGCGCCAGCAGCCCACAGGGTACTCAAGAGACC. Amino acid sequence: CASSPQGTQET. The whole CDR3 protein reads CASSPQGTQETQYF.

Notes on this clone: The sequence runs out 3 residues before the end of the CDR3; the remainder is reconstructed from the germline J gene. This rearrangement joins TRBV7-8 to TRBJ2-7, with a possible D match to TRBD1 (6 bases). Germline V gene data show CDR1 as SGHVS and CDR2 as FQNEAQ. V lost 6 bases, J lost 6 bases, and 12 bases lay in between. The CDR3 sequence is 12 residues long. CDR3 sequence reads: CASSFTGSEQYF. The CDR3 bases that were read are TGTGCCAGCAGTTTTACAGGGAGCGAG. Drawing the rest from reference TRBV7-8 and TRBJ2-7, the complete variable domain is GAGVSQSPRYKVAKRGQDVALRCDPISGHVSLFWYQQALGQGPEFLTYFQNEAQLDKSGLPSDRFFAERPEGSVSTLKIQRTQQEDSAVYLCASSFTGSEQYFGPGTRLTVT.

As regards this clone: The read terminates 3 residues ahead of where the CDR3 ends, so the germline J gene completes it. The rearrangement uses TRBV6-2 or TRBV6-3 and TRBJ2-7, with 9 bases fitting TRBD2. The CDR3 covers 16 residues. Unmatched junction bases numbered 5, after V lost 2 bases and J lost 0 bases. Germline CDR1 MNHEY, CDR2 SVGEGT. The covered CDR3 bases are TGTGCCAGCAGTTACCCCACTAGCGGGCTCTCCTACGAG. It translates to CASSYPTSGLSYE. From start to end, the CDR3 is CASSYPTSGLSYEQYF.

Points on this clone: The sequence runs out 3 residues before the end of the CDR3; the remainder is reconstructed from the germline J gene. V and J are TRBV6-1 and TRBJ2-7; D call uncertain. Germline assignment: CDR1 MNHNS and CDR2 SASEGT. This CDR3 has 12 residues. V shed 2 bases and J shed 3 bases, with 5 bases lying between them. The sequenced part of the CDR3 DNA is TGTGCCAGCAGTGAACTGTTCTACGAG. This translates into CASSELFYE. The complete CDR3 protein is CASSELFYEQYF.

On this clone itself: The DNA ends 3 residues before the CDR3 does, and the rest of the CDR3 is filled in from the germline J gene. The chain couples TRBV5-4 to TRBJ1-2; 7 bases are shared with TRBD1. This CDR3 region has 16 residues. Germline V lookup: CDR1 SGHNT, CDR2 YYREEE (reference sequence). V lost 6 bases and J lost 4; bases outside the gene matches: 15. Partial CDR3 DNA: TGTGCCAGCACCATAGGGAGGGGGCGGTCGGGCTATGGC. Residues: CASTIGRGRSGYG. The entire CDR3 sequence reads CASTIGRGRSGYGYTF.

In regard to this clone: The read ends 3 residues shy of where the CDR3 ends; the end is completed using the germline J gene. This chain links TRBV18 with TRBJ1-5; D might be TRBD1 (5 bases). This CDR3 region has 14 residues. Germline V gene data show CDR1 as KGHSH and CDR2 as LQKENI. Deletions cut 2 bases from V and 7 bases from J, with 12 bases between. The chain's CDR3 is CASSPLAGPQPQHF. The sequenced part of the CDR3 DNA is TGTGCCAGCTCACCATTGGCAGGGCCCCAGCCC.

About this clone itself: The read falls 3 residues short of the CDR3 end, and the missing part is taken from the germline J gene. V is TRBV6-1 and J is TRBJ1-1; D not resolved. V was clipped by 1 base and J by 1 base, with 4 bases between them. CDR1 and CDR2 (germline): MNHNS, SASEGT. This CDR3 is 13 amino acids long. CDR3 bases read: TGTGCCAGCAGTGAAGACAGGAACACTGAA. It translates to CASSEDRNTE. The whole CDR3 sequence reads CASSEDRNTEAFF.

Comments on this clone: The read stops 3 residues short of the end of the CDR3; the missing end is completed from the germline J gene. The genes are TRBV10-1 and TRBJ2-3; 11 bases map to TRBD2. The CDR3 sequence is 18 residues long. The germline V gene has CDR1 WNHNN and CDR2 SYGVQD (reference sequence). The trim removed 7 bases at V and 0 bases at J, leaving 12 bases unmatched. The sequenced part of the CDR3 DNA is TGCGCCAGCACTATAGCGGGAGGGCCTTCCCTCAGCACAGATACG. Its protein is CASTIAGGPSLSTDT. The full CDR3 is CASTIAGGPSLSTDTQYF.

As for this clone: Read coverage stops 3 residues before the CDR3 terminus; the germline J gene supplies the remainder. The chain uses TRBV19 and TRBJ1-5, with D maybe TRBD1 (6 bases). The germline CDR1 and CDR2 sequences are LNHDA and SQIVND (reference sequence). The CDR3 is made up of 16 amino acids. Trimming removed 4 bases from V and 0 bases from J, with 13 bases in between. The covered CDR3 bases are TGTGCCAGTAGTACAGGGACACCAAATAGCAATCAGCCC. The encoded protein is CASSTGTPNSNQP. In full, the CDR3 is CASSTGTPNSNQPQHF.

The part of the CDR3 DNA that was read is TGTGCCAGCAGCTCCCAGGGGGGAAACTACAATGAG. As protein: CASSSQGGNYNE. The whole CDR3 is CASSSQGGNYNEQFF. V usage is TRBV7-3 and J usage is TRBJ2-1, with D possibly TRBD1 on 7 matching bases. With the read ending 3 residues before the CDR3 end, the germline J gene is used to fill in that end. The CDR3 has 15 amino acids. Germline loops: CDR1 SGHTA, CDR2 FQGTGA. V lost 4 bases and J 3 bases, leaving 13 bases between the germline ends.

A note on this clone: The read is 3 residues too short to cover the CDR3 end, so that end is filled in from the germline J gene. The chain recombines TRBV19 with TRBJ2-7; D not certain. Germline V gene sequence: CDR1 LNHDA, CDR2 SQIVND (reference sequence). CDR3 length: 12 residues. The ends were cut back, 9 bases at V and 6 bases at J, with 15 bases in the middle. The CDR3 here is CASSQGYTEQYF. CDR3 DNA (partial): TGTGCCAGCTCCCAAGGTTACACCGAG.

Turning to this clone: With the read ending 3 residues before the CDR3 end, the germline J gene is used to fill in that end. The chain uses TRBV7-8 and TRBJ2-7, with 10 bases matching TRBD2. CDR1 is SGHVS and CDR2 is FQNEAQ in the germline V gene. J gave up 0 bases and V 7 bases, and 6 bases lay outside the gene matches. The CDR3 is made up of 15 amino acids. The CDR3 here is CASNLLAGSSYEQYF. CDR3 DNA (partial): TGTGCCAGCAACCTACTAGCGGGAAGCTCCTACGAG.

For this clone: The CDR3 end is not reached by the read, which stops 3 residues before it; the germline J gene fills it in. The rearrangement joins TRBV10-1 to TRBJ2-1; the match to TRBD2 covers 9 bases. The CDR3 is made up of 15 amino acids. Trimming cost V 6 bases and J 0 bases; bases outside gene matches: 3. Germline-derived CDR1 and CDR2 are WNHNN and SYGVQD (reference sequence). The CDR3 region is CASSNSGSSYNEQFF. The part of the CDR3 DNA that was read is TGCGCCAGCAGCAATAGCGGGAGCTCCTACAATGAG.

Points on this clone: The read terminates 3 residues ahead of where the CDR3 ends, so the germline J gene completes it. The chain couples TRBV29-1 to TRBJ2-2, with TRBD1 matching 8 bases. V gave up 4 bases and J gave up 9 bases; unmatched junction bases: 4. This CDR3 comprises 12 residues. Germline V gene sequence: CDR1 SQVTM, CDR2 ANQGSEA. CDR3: CSVAGQGRELFF. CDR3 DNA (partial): TGCAGCGTTGCCGGACAGGGTAGGGAG.

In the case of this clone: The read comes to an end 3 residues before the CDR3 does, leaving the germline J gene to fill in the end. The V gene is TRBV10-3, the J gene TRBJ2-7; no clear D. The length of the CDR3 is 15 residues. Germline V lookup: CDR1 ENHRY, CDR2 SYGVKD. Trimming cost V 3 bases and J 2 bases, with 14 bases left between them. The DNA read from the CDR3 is TGTGCCATCAGTGAATCACGAGACATCGCCTACGAG. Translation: CAISESRDIAYE. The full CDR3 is CAISESRDIAYEQYF.

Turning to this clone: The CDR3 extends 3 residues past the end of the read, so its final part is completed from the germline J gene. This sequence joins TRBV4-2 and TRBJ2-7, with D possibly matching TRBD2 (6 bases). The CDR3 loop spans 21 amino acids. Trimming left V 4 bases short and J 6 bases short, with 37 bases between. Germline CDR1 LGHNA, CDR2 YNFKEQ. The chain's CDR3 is CASSLPAGRPFAPSYPFEQYF. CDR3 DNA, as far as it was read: TGTGCCAGCAGCCTTCCGGCGGGAAGGCCTTTCGCCCCTTCGTATCCGTTCGAG.